The clone carrying this T cell receptor (beta chain) has just a few counts. The CDR3 covers 14 residues. CDR1 SQVTM and CDR2 ANQGSEA come from the germline V gene. The trim removed 7 bases at V and 4 bases at J, leaving 12 bases unmatched. As every portion of the isolated RNA was reverse transcribed, the sequencing read expressed TCRB transcripts. The protocol was immunoSEQ multiplex PCR, while the TCRdb copy is restricted to in-frame clones and leaves out a portion. The data show about 260,000 clones, roughly 70% seen once. The source of the sample is a study of beta chain features in type 1 diabetes. Donors contributed one heparinised blood draw apiece, averaging about 110 mL. Via CD45RO/CCR7/CD25/CD127/CD95/CD27, cells of the CD4+ naive, central memory, regulatory and stem cell-like memory subsets were sorted.

Sequenced: naive CD4+ T cells from blood. The receptor was derived from a man between 25 and 39 years old in good health. V usage is TRBV29-1 and J usage is TRBJ2-5; 7 bases are shared with TRBD2. This CDR3 reads CSAKNRLAGETQYF. The DNA for the CDR3 is TGCAGCGCTAAAAACCGACTAGCAGGAGAGACCCAGTACTTC.